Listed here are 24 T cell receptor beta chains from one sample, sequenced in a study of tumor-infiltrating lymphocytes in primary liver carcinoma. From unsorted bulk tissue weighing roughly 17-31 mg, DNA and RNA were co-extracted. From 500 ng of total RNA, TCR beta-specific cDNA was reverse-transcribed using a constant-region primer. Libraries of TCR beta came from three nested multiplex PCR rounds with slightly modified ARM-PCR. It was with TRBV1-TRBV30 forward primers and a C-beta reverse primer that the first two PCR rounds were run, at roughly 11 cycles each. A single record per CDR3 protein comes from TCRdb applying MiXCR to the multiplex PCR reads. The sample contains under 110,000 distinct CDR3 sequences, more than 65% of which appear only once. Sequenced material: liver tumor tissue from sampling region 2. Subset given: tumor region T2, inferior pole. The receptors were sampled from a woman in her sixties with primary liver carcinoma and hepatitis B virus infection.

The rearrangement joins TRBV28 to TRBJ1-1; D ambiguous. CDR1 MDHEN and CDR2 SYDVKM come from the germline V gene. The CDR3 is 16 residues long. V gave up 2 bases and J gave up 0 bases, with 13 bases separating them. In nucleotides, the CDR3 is TGTGCCAGCAGTTTACGGTCAGATATGCTGAACACTGAAGCTTTCTTT. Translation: CASSLRSDMLNTEAFF.

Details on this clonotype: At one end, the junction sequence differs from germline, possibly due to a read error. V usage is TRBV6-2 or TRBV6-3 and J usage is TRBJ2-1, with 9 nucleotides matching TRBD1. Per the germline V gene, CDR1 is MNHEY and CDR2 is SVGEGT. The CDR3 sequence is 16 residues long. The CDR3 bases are TGTGCCAGCTGTTACTCAATGTTGACAGGGGGTAATGAGCAGGTCTTC. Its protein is CASCYSMLTGGNEQVF.

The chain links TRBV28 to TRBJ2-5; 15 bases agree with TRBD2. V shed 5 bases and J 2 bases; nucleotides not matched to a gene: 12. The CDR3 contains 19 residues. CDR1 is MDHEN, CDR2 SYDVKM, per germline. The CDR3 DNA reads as TGTGCCAGCAGTCCCATGGTAGGGACTAGCGGGAGGACACAAGAGACCCAGTACTTC. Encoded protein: CASSPMVGTSGRTQETQYF.

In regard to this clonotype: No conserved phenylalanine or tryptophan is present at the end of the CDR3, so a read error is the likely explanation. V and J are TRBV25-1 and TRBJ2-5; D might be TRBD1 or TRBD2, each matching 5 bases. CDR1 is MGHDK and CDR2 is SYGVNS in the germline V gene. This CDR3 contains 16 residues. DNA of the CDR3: TGTGCCAGCAGCCTCCTTGGGACCGGTTACCAAGAGACTCAGTACCTC. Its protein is CASSLLGTGYQETQYL.

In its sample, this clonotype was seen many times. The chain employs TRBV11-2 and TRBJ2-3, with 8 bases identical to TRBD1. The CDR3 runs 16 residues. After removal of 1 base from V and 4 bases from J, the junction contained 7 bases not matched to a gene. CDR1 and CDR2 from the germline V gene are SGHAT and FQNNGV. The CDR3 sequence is CASSLGSRGRADTQYF. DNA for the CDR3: TGTGCCAGCAGCTTAGGGAGCAGGGGGCGCGCAGATACGCAGTATTTT.

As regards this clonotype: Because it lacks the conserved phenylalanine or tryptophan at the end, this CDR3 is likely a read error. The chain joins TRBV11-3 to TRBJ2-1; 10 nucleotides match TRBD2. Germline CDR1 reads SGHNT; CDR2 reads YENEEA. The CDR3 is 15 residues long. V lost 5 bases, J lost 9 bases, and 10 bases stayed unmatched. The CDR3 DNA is TGTGCCAGCAGCCTAGGAACTAGCGGGAAGCCTGAGCAGTTCTCC. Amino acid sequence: CASSLGTSGKPEQFS.

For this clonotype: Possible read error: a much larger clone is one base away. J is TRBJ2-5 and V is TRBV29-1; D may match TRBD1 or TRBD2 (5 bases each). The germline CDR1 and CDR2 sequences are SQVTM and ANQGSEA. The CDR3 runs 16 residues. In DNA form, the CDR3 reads TGCATCGTCAATAATCCGAGGAGCGGACATCGAGAGACCCAGTACTTC. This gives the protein CIVNNPRSGHRETQYF.

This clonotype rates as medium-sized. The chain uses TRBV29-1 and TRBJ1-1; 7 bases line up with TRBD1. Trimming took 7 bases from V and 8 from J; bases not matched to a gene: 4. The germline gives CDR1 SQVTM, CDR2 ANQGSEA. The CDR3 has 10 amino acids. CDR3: CSGGQEEAFF. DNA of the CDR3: TGCAGCGGAGGACAGGAGGAAGCTTTCTTT.

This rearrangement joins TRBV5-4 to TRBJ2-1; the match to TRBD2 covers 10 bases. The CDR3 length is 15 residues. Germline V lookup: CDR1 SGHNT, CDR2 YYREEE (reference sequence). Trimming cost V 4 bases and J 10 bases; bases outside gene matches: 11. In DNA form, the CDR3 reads TGTGCCAGCAGCCCTACTAGCGGGATGACGAGCGAGCAGTTCTTC. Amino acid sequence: CASSPTSGMTSEQFF.

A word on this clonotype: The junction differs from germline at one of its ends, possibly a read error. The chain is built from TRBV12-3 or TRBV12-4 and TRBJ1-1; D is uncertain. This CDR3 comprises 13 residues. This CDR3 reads CTSSSQLNTEAFF. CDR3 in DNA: TGTACCAGCAGTTCACAACTGAACACTGAAGCTTTCTTT.

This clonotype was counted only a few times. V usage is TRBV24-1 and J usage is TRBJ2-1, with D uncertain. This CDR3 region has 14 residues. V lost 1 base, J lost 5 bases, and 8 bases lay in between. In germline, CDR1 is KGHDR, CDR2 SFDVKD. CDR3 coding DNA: TGTGCCACCAGTGATTTCGGCAGAAACAATGAGCAGTTCTTC. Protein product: CATSDFGRNNEQFF.

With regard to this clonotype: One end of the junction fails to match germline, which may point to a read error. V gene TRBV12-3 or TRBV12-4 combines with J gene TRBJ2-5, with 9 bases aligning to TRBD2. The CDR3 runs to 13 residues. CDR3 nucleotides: TGTGGCAGCAGTGCGGGGGGGCCAGAGACGCAGTACTTC. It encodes CGSSAGGPETQYF.

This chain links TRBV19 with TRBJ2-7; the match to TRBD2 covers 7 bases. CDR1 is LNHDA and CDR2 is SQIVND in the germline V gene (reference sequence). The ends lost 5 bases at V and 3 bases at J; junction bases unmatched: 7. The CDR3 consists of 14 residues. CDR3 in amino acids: CASSSGGRGYEQYF. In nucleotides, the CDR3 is TGTGCCAGTAGTTCCGGCGGGAGAGGCTACGAGCAGTACTTC.

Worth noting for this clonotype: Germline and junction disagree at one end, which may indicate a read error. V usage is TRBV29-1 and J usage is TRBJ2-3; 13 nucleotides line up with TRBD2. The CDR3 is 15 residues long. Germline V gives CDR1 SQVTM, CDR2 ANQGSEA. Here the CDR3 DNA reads TGCGGCGTTGATCGACTAGCGGGGGGCACAGATACGAAGTATTTT. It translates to CGVDRLAGGTDTKYF.

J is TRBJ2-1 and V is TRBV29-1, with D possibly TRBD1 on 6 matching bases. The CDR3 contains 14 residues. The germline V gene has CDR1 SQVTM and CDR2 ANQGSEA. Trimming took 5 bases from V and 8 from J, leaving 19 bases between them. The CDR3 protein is CSVTRSQGKYEQFF. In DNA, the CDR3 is TGCAGCGTTACCCGATCGCAGGGGAAATATGAGCAGTTCTTC.

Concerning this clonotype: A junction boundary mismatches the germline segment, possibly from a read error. In nucleotides, the CDR3 is TGTGTCAGCAGCCGCTCCCGAGGGGGGGTGGCCCAAGAGACCCAGTACTTC. It yields the protein CVSSRSRGGVAQETQYF. The V call is TRBV6-6, the J call TRBJ2-5, with a weak D call TRBD2 (7 bases). The CDR3 has 17 amino acids. Per germline, CDR1 MNHNY and CDR2 SVGAGI (reference sequence).

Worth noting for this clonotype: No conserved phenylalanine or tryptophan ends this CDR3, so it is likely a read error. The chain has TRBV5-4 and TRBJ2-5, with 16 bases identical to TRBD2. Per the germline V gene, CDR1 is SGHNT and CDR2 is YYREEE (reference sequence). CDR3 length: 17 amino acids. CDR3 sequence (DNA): TGTGCCAGCATCTTGGGACTAGCGGGAGGGGGACAAGAGACCCAGTACCTC. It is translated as CASILGLAGGGQETQYL.

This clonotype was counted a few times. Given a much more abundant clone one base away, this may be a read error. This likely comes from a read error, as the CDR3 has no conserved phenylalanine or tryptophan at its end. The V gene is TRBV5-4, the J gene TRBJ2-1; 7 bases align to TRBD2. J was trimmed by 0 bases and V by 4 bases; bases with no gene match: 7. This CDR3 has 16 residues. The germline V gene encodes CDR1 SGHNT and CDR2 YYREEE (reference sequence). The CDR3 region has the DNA TGTGCCAGCAGCCTCGTGGGCGGGAGCTCCTACAATGAGCAGTTCTTA. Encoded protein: CASSLVGGSSYNEQFL.

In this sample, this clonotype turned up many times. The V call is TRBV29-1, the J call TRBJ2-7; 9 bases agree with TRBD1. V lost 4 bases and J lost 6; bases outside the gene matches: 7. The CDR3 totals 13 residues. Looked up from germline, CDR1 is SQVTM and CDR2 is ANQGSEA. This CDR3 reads CSVGRDRVGEQYF. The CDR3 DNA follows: TGCAGCGTTGGCCGGGACAGGGTCGGCGAGCAGTACTTC.

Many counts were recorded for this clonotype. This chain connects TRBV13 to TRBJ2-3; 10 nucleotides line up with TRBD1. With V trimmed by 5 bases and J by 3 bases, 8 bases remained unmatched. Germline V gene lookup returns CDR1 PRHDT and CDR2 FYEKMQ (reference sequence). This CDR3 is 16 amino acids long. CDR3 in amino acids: CASSTGLGQGTDTQYF. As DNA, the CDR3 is TGTGCCAGCAGCACCGGCCTGGGACAGGGGACAGATACGCAGTATTTT.

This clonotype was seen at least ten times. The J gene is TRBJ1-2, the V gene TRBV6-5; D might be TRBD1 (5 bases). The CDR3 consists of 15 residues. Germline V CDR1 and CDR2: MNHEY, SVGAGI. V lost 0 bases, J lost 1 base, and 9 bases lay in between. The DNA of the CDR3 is TGTGCCAGCAGTTACTCGCCCCAGGGTAACTATGGCTACACCTTC. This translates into CASSYSPQGNYGYTF.

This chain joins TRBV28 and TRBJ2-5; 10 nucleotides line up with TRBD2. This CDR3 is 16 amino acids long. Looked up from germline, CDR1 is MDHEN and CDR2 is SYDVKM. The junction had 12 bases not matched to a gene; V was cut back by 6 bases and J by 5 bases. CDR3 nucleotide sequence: TGTGCCAGCAGCCCCCGGACTAGCGGACGCAGGGAGACCCAGTACTTC. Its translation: CASSPRTSGRRETQYF. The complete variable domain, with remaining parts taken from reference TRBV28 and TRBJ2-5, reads DVKVTQSSRYLVKRTGEKVFLECVQDMDHENMFWYRQDPGLGLRLIYFSYDVKMKEKGDIPEGYSVSREKKERFSLILESASTNQTSMYLCASSPRTSGRRETQYFGPGTRLLVL.

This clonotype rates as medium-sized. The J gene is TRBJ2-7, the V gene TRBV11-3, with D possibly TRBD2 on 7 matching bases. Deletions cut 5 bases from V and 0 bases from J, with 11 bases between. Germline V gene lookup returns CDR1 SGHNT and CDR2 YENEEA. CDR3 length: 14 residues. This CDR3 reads CASSVGGPSYEQYF. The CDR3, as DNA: TGTGCCAGCAGCGTGGGGGGGCCCTCCTACGAGCAGTACTTC.

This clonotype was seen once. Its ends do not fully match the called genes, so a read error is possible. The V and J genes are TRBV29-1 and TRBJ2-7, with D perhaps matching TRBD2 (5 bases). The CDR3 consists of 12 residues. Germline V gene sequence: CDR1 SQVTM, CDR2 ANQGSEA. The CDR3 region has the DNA TGCAGCGTCGCTGGAGGATCCTACAAGCAGTACTTC. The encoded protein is CSVAGGSYKQYF.